The 26 T cell receptor beta chains below were found in one sample sequenced in a study of T cell responses to AZD1222 COVID-19 vaccine. This table comes from immunoSEQ multiplex PCR, and its TCRdb copy is limited to in-frame clones, with some not included. The data contain about 67,000 clones, roughly four fifths of them seen just once; the ten biggest clones take up roughly 6%. This sample comprised peripheral blood, obtained 28 days after the second AZD1222 dose. These TCRs come from an adult who received the AZD1222 COVID-19 vaccine.

This rearrangement joins TRBV30 to TRBJ1-2; D not certain. The germline V gene encodes CDR1 GTSNPN and CDR2 SVGIG (reference sequence). The CDR3 consists of 13 residues. V dropped 1 base and J dropped 2 bases, with 8 bases sitting between them. CDR3 nucleotides: TGTGCCTGGAGTGGCGGGGAAAACTATGGCTACACCTTC. This encodes CAWSGGENYGYTF.

As regards this clone: Other DNA sequences within the sample encode an identical CDR3. The rearrangement uses TRBV5-6 and TRBJ1-1, with a possible D match to TRBD1 (5 bases). CDR3 length equals 14 residues. Germline V gene lookup returns CDR1 SGHDT and CDR2 YYEEEE. V lost 2 bases to trimming and J lost 3 bases, with 11 bases between them. For the CDR3, the DNA is TGTGCCAGCAGCTTTTGGGGGAGGGACACTGAAGCTTTCTTT. Its protein is CASSFWGRDTEAFF.

The chain links TRBV19 to TRBJ2-3; no firm D call. Trimming took 3 bases from V and 2 from J, leaving 6 bases between them. This CDR3 spans 13 amino acids. Germline V gene data show CDR1 as LNHDA and CDR2 as SQIVND (reference sequence). CDR3 DNA sequence: TGTGCCAGTAGTATCCGTAACACAGATACGCAGTATTTT. Translated: CASSIRNTDTQYF.

DNA of the CDR3: TGTGCCAGCAGTTACTCCCGCAGGGATAGTGAGGGCGAGCAGTACTTC. Protein sequence: CASSYSRRDSEGEQYF. The gene calls are TRBV6-5 and TRBJ2-7; D could derive from TRBD1 or TRBD2 (5 bases each). The CDR3 spans 16 residues. Germline assignment: CDR1 MNHEY and CDR2 SVGAGI. Trimming removed 0 bases at V and 6 bases at J, with 18 bases between.

V usage is TRBV15 and J usage is TRBJ1-5; unclear D gene. V was clipped by 0 bases and J by 2 bases, with 20 bases between them. The CDR3 has 19 residues. CDR1 and CDR2 (germline): LNHNV, YYDKDF (reference sequence). CDR3 amino acids: CATSRDHNVRNWGNQPQHF. CDR3 in DNA: TGTGCCACCAGCAGAGATCATAACGTAAGGAATTGGGGCAATCAGCCCCAGCATTTT.

V usage is TRBV19 and J usage is TRBJ2-2; the match to TRBD1 covers 7 bases. Losses at the gene ends were 9 bases for V and 0 bases for J; bases not matched to a gene: 7. Germline assignment: CDR1 LNHDA and CDR2 SQIVND (reference sequence). The CDR3 runs 15 residues. CDR3 sequence reads: CASRGQFANTGELFF. In DNA, the CDR3 is TGTGCCAGCAGGGGACAGTTCGCGAACACCGGGGAGCTGTTTTTT.

By frequency in the sample, this clone is medium-sized (0.01 to 0.1%). Other DNA sequences in the sample encode the same CDR3. The chain recombines TRBV29-1 with TRBJ1-3; D remains ambiguous. Trimming shortened V by 3 bases and J by 0 bases, and 3 bases separated the two germline ends. Looked up from germline, CDR1 is SQVTM and CDR2 is ANQGSEA. CDR3 length: 12 residues. DNA of the CDR3: TGCAGCGTTGAGAACTCTGGAAACACCATATATTTT. The encoded protein is CSVENSGNTIYF.

The chain is built from TRBV12-3 or TRBV12-4 and TRBJ2-1; 7 nucleotides line up with TRBD1. This CDR3 is built from 11 residues. Trimming cost V 3 bases and J 13 bases; bases outside gene matches: 3. The CDR3 sequence is CASSFRDSQFF. CDR3 DNA sequence: TGTGCCAGCAGTTTCCGGGACAGTCAGTTCTTC.

The rearrangement joins TRBV6-5 to TRBJ1-5; weak D call: TRBD1 (6 bases). Germline-derived CDR1 and CDR2 are MNHEY and SVGAGI. The V and J ends lost 2 bases and 0 bases respectively, with 8 bases between them. The CDR3 spans 15 residues. The CDR3 is CASSYRTVSNQPQHF. For the CDR3, the DNA is TGTGCCAGCAGTTACAGGACAGTTAGCAATCAGCCCCAGCATTTT.

The table lists this clone with a few counts. V is TRBV5-1 and J is TRBJ2-7; D unclear. CDR3 length: 14 amino acids. Germline values: CDR1 SGHRS, CDR2 YFSETQ. Trimming cost V 0 bases and J 2 bases, with 9 bases left between them. DNA for the CDR3: TGCGCCAGCAGCTTGGGGCAGGCCACCTACGAGCAGTACTTC. Its translation: CASSLGQATYEQYF.

CDR3 sequence: CASSQSRGVGDEQYF. DNA of the CDR3: TGCGCCAGCAGCCAAAGCAGGGGGGTGGGCGACGAGCAGTACTTC. This chain uses TRBV4-3 with TRBJ2-7; D may be TRBD1 (7 bases). V was pared by 2 bases and J by 5 bases, with 16 bases between. The CDR3 covers 15 residues. From germline, CDR1 is LGHNA and CDR2 YSLEER.

The chain links TRBV7-2 to TRBJ2-7; D perhaps matches TRBD2 (6 bases). The CDR3 extends over 14 amino acids. V lost 4 bases and J 7 bases, leaving 17 bases between the germline ends. CDR1 and CDR2 (germline): SGHTA, FQGNSA. The CDR3 coding sequence is TGTGCCAGCAGCTCCCACCGCGGAGGGTTGGAGCAGTACTTC. Translated: CASSSHRGGLEQYF.

The chain carries TRBV4-1 and TRBJ2-3; D is perhaps TRBD1 (6 bases). This CDR3 region has 15 residues. Trimming shortened V by 1 base and J by 4 bases, and 12 bases separated the two germline ends. Germline V gene data show CDR1 as MGHRA and CDR2 as YSYEKL. The chain's CDR3 is CASSQVTGPADTQYF. CDR3 bases: TGCGCCAGCAGCCAAGTAACAGGGCCGGCAGATACGCAGTATTTT.

This sequence joins TRBV9 and TRBJ1-1, with D perhaps matching TRBD1 (5 bases). Germline V gene data show CDR1 as SGDLS and CDR2 as YYNGEE. The CDR3 contains 12 residues. Trimming stripped 4 bases from V and 8 bases from J, with 12 bases between. The CDR3 spells CASSPHPGEAFF. In DNA, the CDR3 is TGTGCCAGCAGCCCTCACCCAGGGGAAGCTTTCTTT.

The CDR3 nucleotides read TGTGCCAGCAGTGGAGGCTTGGACAGGCCCCACACCGGGGAGCTGTTTTTT. Its translation is CASSGGLDRPHTGELFF. The rearrangement joins TRBV2 to TRBJ2-2; 7 nucleotides line up with TRBD1. Germline V gene sequence: CDR1 SNHLY, CDR2 FYNNEI. The V segment lost 4 bases and the J segment 3 bases; nucleotides outside the gene matches: 11. This CDR3 contains 17 residues.

The chain has TRBV6-5 and TRBJ1-4; D is possibly TRBD1 (6 bases). Trimming left V 5 bases short and J 5 bases short, with 15 bases between. CDR3 length: 15 residues. The V gene's germline CDR1 is MNHEY and CDR2 SVGAGI. CDR3 sequence reads: CASSPEYRENEKLFF. The DNA of the CDR3 is TGTGCCAGCAGTCCGGAATACAGGGAAAATGAAAAACTGTTTTTT.

The gene calls are TRBV19 and TRBJ1-5; no reliable D call. The CDR3 has 12 residues. Germline V CDR1 and CDR2: LNHDA, SQIVND (reference sequence). The ends were cut back, 5 bases at V and 2 bases at J, with 4 bases in the middle. The CDR3 DNA is TGTGCCAGTAGTGGTGGCAATCAGCCCCAGCATTTT. Translating gives CASSGGNQPQHF. The whole variable domain, remainder taken from reference TRBV19 and TRBJ1-5, is DGGITQSPKYLFRKEGQNVTLSCEQNLNHDAMYWYRQDPGQGLRLIYYSQIVNDFQKGDIAEGYSVSREKKESFPLTVTSAQKNPTAFYLCASSGGNQPQHFGDGTRLSIL.

This clone was seen once. This sequence joins TRBV30 and TRBJ1-3; D not certain. Between the trimmed V and J ends, which lost 2 bases and 0 bases, there was a span of 11 bases. This CDR3 has 15 amino acids. CDR1 and CDR2 from the germline V gene are GTSNPN and SVGIG (reference sequence). The CDR3 DNA is TGTGCCTGGAGTTCCGGACCGGGCTCTGGAAACACCATATATTTT. Translated, it gives CAWSSGPGSGNTIYF. The full variable domain, rest sourced from reference TRBV30 and TRBJ1-3, is SQTIHQWPATLVQPVGSPLSLECTVEGTSNPNLYWYRQAAGRGLQLLFYSVGIGQISSEVPQNLSASRPQDRQFILSSKKLLLSDSGFYLCAWSSGPGSGNTIYFGEGSWLTVV.

The CDR3 nucleotides are TGTGCCAGCAGTGAAAGCGGCAGGGGGCGCGGGGGCTACACCTTC. Translating it yields CASSESGRGRGGYTF. V gene TRBV25-1 combines with J gene TRBJ1-2; 8 nucleotides line up with TRBD1. The CDR3 contains 15 residues. The V gene end was trimmed by 2 bases and the J gene end by 8 bases; junction bases not matched to a gene: 10. CDR1 and CDR2 (germline): MGHDK, SYGVNS.

V usage is TRBV5-1 and J usage is TRBJ1-2; weak D call: TRBD1 (5 bases). The CDR3 runs to 13 residues. Looked up from germline, CDR1 is SGHRS and CDR2 is YFSETQ. V gave up 4 bases and J gave up 8 bases, with 15 bases separating them. The CDR3 nucleotides read TGCGCCAGCAGCCAGGGACCCCCGGAGGGCTACACCTTC. Amino acids: CASSQGPPEGYTF.

This clone has only one observation. This sequence joins TRBV5-5 and TRBJ2-5; D is unresolved. Germline V CDR1 and CDR2: SGHKS, YYEKEE (reference sequence). V was clipped by 2 bases and J by 5 bases, with 19 bases between them. The CDR3 length is 16 residues. The CDR3 nucleotides read TGTGCCAGCAGCTTCTCCCAGGTCGGGTTAAGGGAGACCCAGTACTTC. It encodes CASSFSQVGLRETQYF.

The chain uses TRBV4-3 and TRBJ2-7; 7 bases are a match to TRBD1. This CDR3 is 15 amino acids long. V was pared by 0 bases and J by 0 bases, with 2 bases of the junction left unmatched. Germline V gene lookup returns CDR1 LGHNA and CDR2 YSLEER. The CDR3 region is CASSQDRDSSYEQYF. In DNA form, the CDR3 reads TGCGCCAGCAGCCAAGATCGGGACAGCTCCTACGAGCAGTACTTC.

The chain is built from TRBV4-1 and TRBJ1-1; D unclear. CDR1 is MGHRA and CDR2 is YSYEKL in the germline V gene. CDR3 size: 13 residues. V was shortened by 3 bases and J by 11 bases, with 16 bases between the two germline ends. The CDR3 DNA sequence: TGCGCCAGCAGCCAGACGGGCTGGGCTCGGGCTTTCTTT. Amino acid sequence: CASSQTGWARAFF.

The CDR3, as DNA: TGTGCCAGCAGCCAATACAGGGGACGACTGTTTTTT. Its translation is CASSQYRGRLFF. The rearrangement links TRBV5-4 to TRBJ2-2; TRBD1 aligns across 7 bases. The trim removed 4 bases at V and 14 bases at J, leaving 8 bases unmatched. This CDR3 spans 12 amino acids. Germline V gene sequence: CDR1 SGHNT, CDR2 YYREEE (reference sequence).

This clone has a handful of counts. This chain links TRBV5-1 with TRBJ2-3, with D possibly TRBD2 on 5 matching bases. This CDR3 has 15 residues. Germline V gene lookup returns CDR1 SGHRS and CDR2 YFSETQ. V dropped 0 bases and J dropped 1 base, with 9 bases sitting between them. For the CDR3, the DNA is TGCGCCAGCAGCTTGGAGAGGGCCCGCACAGATACGCAGTATTTT. Translated, it gives CASSLERARTDTQYF.

The genes are TRBV11-2 and TRBJ2-7, with unresolved D. The CDR3 is made up of 15 amino acids. Trimming took 0 bases from V and 0 from J, leaving 9 bases between them. Germline CDR1 reads SGHAT; CDR2 reads FQNNGV. This CDR3 reads CASSLDRLSSYEQYF. The DNA of the CDR3 is TGTGCCAGCAGCTTAGATAGACTCAGCTCCTACGAGCAGTACTTC.